Following are 15 T cell receptor beta chains from one sample sequenced in a study of cytomegalovirus exposure and HLA in healthy donors. The PCR employed 60 Vbeta primers together with 13 Jbeta primers. Generated by immunoSEQ multiplex PCR, the TCRdb table keeps only in-frame clones and is missing some. This table lists 100,000 to 150,000 clones. Specimen: PBMCs. Receptors originate from a man aged 40-50 years in good health and CMV-seronegative.

The gene calls are TRBV29-1 and TRBJ1-2, with unresolved D. The germline CDR1 and CDR2 sequences are SQVTM and ANQGSEA. V lost 4 bases, J lost 8 bases, and 11 bases lay in between. The CDR3 covers 11 residues. The CDR3 loop reads CSVAGLEGYTF. CDR3 sequence (DNA): TGCAGCGTTGCTGGCCTGGAGGGCTACACCTTC. Full variable domain (remainder filled in from reference TRBV29-1 and TRBJ1-2): SAVISQKPSRDICQRGTSLTIQCQVDSQVTMMFWYRQQPGQSLTLIATANQGSEATYESGFVIDKFPISRPNLTFSTLTVSNMSPEDSSIYLCSVAGLEGYTFGSGTRLTVV.

The chain couples TRBV28 to TRBJ2-7, with a possible D match to TRBD1 (6 bases). The ends were cut back, 7 bases at V and 2 bases at J, with 15 bases in the middle. In germline, CDR1 is MDHEN, CDR2 SYDVKM. The CDR3 sequence is 14 residues long. Here the CDR3 DNA reads TGTGCCAGCACCCCCTTGGACAGACCCTACGAGCAGTACTTC. Protein sequence: CASTPLDRPYEQYF.

The rearrangement links TRBV6-5 to TRBJ1-1; tentatively, D is TRBD1 (5 bases). The CDR3 length is 14 residues. The germline gives CDR1 MNHEY, CDR2 SVGAGI. The V end was cut by 2 bases, the J end by 0 bases, with 7 bases between. The CDR3 loop is CASSYRGMNTEAFF. Written as DNA, the CDR3 is TGTGCCAGCAGTTACCGGGGGATGAACACTGAAGCTTTCTTT.

The chain joins TRBV28 to TRBJ1-4, with D uncertain. This CDR3 contains 16 residues. V was trimmed by 5 bases and J by 0 bases, leaving 13 bases between them. Germline lookup yields CDR1 MDHEN and CDR2 SYDVKM. The chain's CDR3 is CASSIPHTSTNEKLFF. In DNA, the CDR3 is TGTGCCAGCAGTATCCCCCACACATCAACTAATGAAAAACTGTTTTTT.

The CDR3 loop reads CASSSNSGTSGDNEQFF. CDR3 nucleotides: TGTGCCAGCAGCTCAAATTCCGGGACTAGCGGAGACAATGAGCAGTTCTTC. The V gene is TRBV7-8, the J gene TRBJ2-1; 11 nucleotides align to TRBD2. The J segment lost 5 bases and the V segment lost 4 bases, leaving 10 bases of the junction unmatched. Germline assignment: CDR1 SGHVS and CDR2 FQNEAQ. The CDR3 runs to 17 residues. Looking up the rest from reference TRBV7-8 and TRBJ2-1 gives the full variable domain: GAGVSQSPRYKVAKRGQDVALRCDPISGHVSLFWYQQALGQGPEFLTYFQNEAQLDKSGLPSDRFFAERPEGSVSTLKIQRTQQEDSAVYLCASSSNSGTSGDNEQFFGPGTRLTVL.

This sequence joins TRBV27 and TRBJ1-2, with D perhaps TRBD1 (5 bases). With 3 bases removed from V and 4 bases from J, the gap between germline ends came to 9 bases. The germline CDR1 and CDR2 sequences are MNHEY and SMNVEV (reference sequence). This CDR3 spans 13 amino acids. The CDR3 coding sequence is TGTGCCAGCAGTTTCAGGGAGGGCTATGGCTACACCTTC. Translation: CASSFREGYGYTF.

The CDR3 nucleotides are TGTGCCAGCTCCATCCCCAGGGGATCTGGAAACACCATATATTTT. Encoded protein: CASSIPRGSGNTIYF. V usage is TRBV7-9 and J usage is TRBJ1-3; D is possibly TRBD1 (6 bases). The V gene's germline CDR1 is SEHNR and CDR2 FQNEAQ (reference sequence). The CDR3 runs 15 residues. With 8 bases removed from V and 1 base from J, the gap between germline ends came to 15 bases.

The gene calls are TRBV2 and TRBJ1-1; D not resolved. This CDR3 has 14 residues. Trimming removed 6 bases from V and 1 base from J, with 12 bases in between. Looked up from germline, CDR1 is SNHLY and CDR2 is FYNNEI. Written as DNA, the CDR3 is TGTGCCAGCAGGATCACTGTAACGAACACTGAAGCTTTCTTT. Amino acids: CASRITVTNTEAFF.

The chain combines TRBV29-1 with TRBJ2-7; D is possibly TRBD1 (6 bases). CDR1 SQVTM and CDR2 ANQGSEA come from the germline V gene. Deletions cut 2 bases from V and 0 bases from J, with 14 bases between. The CDR3 length is 15 residues. The CDR3 loop reads CSVEIRTALSYEQYF. The CDR3 DNA sequence: TGCAGCGTTGAAATCCGGACAGCCCTCTCCTACGAGCAGTACTTC.

V is TRBV2 and J is TRBJ2-6; possibly TRBD2 for D (6 bases). CDR1 SNHLY and CDR2 FYNNEI come from the germline V gene. This CDR3 has 16 residues. V was cut by 5 bases and J by 0 bases, with 11 bases left in between. The CDR3 sequence: CASSPRRGSGANVLTF. The CDR3 nucleotides read TGTGCCAGCAGTCCCCGGAGGGGCTCTGGGGCCAACGTCCTGACTTTC.

CDR3 residues: CATSGDGTGGSGEQFF. CDR3 DNA sequence: TGCGCCACTTCCGGAGATGGGACAGGGGGATCCGGTGAGCAGTTCTTC. The chain has TRBV5-1 and TRBJ2-1; 11 bases are a match to TRBD1. V lost 9 bases to trimming and J lost 9 bases; unmatched junction nucleotides: 17. The CDR3 has 16 residues. Per germline, CDR1 SGHRS and CDR2 YFSETQ.

The chain is built from TRBV11-3 and TRBJ2-7, with unresolved D. V lost 3 bases and J lost 1, with 7 bases in between. This CDR3 is built from 13 residues. Per the germline V gene, CDR1 is SGHNT and CDR2 is YENEEA. The DNA for the CDR3 is TGTGCCAGCAGCTTTGGCTCGTCCTACGAGCAGTACTTC. This sequence encodes CASSFGSSYEQYF.

The V and J genes are TRBV11-1 and TRBJ2-3; 10 bases line up with TRBD2. This CDR3 region has 15 residues. With 6 bases clipped from V and 6 bases from J, the junction kept 9 bases outside the gene matches. Per the germline V gene, CDR1 is SGHAT and CDR2 is FQDESV (reference sequence). The CDR3 DNA follows: TGTGCCAGCAGAATAACCGGGACTAGCGTTGATACGCAGTATTTT. Its translation: CASRITGTSVDTQYF.

The chain has TRBV6-5 and TRBJ2-5; TRBD1 matches at 8 bases. The germline V gene encodes CDR1 MNHEY and CDR2 SVGAGI. The CDR3 length is 13 residues. V was clipped by 7 bases and J by 5 bases; unmatched bases: 6. CDR3 protein: CASTGTGFETQYF. CDR3 sequence (DNA): TGTGCCAGCACAGGGACAGGCTTCGAGACCCAGTACTTC.

The chain carries TRBV20-1 and TRBJ1-2, with TRBD1 matching over 8 bases. V was pared by 6 bases and J by 8 bases, with 5 bases of the junction left unmatched. This CDR3 comprises 11 residues. Germline V CDR1 and CDR2: DFQATT, SNEGSKA (reference sequence). CDR3 in amino acids: CSATGGGGYTF. DNA for the CDR3: TGCAGTGCCACAGGGGGGGGAGGCTACACCTTC.